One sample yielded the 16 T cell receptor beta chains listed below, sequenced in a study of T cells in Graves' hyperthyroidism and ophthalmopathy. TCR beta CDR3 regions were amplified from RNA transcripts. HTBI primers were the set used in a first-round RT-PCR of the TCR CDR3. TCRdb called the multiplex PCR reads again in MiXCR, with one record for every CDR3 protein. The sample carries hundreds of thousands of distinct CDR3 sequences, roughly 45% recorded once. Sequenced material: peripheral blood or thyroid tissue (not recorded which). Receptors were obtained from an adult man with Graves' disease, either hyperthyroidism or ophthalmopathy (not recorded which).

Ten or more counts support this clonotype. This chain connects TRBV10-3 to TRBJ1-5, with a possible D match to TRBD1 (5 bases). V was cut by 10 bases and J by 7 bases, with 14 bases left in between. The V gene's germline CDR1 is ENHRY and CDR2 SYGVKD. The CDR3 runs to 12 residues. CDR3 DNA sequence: TGTGCCACCTATCGGGGGGAACAGCCCCAGCATTTT. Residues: CATYRGEQPQHF.

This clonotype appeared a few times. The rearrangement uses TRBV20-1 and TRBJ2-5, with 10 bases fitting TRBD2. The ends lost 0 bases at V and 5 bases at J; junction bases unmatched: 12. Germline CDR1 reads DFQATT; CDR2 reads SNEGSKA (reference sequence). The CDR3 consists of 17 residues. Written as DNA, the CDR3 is TGCAGTGCTAGAGATCAAAGGGCTAGCGGGAGCAGGGAGACCCAGTACTTC. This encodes CSARDQRASGSRETQYF.

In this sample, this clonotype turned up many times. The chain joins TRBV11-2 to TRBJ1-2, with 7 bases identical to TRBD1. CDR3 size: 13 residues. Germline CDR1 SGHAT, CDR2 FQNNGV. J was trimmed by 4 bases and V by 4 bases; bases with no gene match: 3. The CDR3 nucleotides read TGTGCCAGCAGCTCCCGACAGGGCTATGGCTACACCTTC. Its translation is CASSSRQGYGYTF.

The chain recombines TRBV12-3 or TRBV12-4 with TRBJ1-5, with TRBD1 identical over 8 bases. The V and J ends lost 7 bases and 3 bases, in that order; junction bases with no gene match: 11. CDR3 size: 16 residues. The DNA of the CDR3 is TGTGCCAGCACCACGACAGGGGAGAGGGACAATCAGCCCCAGCATTTT. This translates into CASTTTGERDNQPQHF.

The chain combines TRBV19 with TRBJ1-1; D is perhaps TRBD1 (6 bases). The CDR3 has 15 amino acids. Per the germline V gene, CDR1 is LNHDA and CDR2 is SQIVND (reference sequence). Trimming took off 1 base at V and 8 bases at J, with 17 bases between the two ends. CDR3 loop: CASSIGRGFAAEAFF. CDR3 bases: TGTGCCAGTAGTATAGGCAGGGGTTTCGCAGCAGAAGCTTTCTTT. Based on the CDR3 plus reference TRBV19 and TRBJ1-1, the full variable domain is DGGITQSPKYLFRKEGQNVTLSCEQNLNHDAMYWYRQDPGQGLRLIYYSQIVNDFQKGDIAEGYSVSREKKESFPLTVTSAQKNPTAFYLCASSIGRGFAAEAFFGQGTRLTVV.

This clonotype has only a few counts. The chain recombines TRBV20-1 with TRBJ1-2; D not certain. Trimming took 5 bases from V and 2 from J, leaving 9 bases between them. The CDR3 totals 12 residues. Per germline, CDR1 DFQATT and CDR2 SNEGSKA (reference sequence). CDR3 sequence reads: CSAYITNYGYTF. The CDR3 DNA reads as TGCAGTGCTTACATTACCAACTATGGCTACACCTTC.

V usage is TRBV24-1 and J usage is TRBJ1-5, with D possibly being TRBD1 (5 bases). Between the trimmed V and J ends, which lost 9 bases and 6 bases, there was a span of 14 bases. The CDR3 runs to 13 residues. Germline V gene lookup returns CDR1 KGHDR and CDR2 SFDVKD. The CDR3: CATGYEGLQPQHF. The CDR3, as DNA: TGTGCCACCGGATATGAGGGACTTCAGCCCCAGCATTTT.

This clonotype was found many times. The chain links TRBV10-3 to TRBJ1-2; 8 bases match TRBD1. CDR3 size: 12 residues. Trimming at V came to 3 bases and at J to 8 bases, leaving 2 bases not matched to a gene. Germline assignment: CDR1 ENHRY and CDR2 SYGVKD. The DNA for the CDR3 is TGTGCCATCAGTGAACAGGGGGAAGGCTACACCTTC. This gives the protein CAISEQGEGYTF.

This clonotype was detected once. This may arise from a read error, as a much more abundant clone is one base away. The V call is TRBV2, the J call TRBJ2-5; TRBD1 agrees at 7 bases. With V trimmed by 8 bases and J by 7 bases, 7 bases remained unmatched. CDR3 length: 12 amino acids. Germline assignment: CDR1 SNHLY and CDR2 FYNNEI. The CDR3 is CASGGQWGTQYF. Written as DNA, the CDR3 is TGTGCCAGCGGGGGACAGTGGGGGACCCAGTACTTC.

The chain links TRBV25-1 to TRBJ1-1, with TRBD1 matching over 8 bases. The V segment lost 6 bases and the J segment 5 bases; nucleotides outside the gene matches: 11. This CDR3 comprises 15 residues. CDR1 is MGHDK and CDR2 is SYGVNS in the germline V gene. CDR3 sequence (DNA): TGTGCCAGCAGCCCCTACCAGGGGGCTATTACTGAAGCTTTCTTT. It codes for CASSPYQGAITEAFF.

CDR3: CASSPQDQETQYF. The CDR3 coding sequence is TGTGCCAGCAGCCCCCAGGACCAAGAGACCCAGTACTTC. This chain connects TRBV7-9 to TRBJ2-5; D not resolved. Germline V gene sequence: CDR1 SEHNR, CDR2 FQNEAQ (reference sequence). This CDR3 is 13 amino acids long. The germline V and J ends were trimmed by 5 bases and 0 bases, with 7 bases remaining between them.

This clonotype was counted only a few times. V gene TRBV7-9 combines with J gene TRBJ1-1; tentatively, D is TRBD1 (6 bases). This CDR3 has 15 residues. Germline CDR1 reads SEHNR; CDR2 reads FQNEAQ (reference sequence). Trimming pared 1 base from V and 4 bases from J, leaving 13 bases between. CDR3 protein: CASSLEGGRFTEAFF. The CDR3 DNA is TGTGCCAGCAGCTTAGAAGGGGGGCGGTTCACTGAAGCTTTCTTT.

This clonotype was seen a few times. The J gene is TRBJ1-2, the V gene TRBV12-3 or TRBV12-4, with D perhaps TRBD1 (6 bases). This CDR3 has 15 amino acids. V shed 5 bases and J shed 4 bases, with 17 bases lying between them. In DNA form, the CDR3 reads TGTGCCAGCAGTCAACGAGGGGGGTGGATCTATGGCTACACCTTC. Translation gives CASSQRGGWIYGYTF.

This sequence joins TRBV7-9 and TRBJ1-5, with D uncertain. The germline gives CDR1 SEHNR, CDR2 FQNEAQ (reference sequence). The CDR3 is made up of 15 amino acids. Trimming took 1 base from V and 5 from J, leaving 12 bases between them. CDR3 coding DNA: TGTGCCAGCAGCTTAGATAGGAAAGGGCATCAGCCCCAGCATTTT. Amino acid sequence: CASSLDRKGHQPQHF.

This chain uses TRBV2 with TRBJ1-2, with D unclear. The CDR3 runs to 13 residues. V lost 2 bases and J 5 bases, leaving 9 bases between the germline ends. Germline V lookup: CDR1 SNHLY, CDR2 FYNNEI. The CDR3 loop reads CASSESVGYGYTF. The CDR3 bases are TGTGCCAGCAGTGAAAGTGTGGGTTATGGCTACACCTTC. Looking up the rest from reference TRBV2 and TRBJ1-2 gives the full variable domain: EPEVTQTPSHQVTQMGQEVILRCVPISNHLYFYWYRQILGQKVEFLVSFYNNEISEKSEIFDDQFSVERPDGSNFTLKIRSTKLEDSAMYFCASSESVGYGYTFGSGTRLTVV.

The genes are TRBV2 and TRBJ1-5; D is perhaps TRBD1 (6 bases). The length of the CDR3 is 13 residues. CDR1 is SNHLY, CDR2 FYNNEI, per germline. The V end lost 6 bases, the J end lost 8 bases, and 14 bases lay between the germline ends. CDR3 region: CASRARGEEPQHF. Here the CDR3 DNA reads TGTGCCAGCAGAGCCAGGGGTGAGGAGCCCCAGCATTTT.